The clone carrying this TCR beta chain turned up a few times. With random hexamers, roughly 0.45 to 1 ug RNA was reverse transcribed. TCRdb called the immunoSEQ multiplex PCR reads again in MiXCR, with one record for every CDR3 protein. The sample contains around 130,000 distinct CDR3 sequences, 75% to 90% of which appear only once. Stable or active relapsing-remitting multiple sclerosis, untreated and meeting revised McDonald criteria, defined the controls. CDR1 and CDR2 (germline): SGHTS, YDEGEE. There are 13 residues in the CDR3. V lost 9 bases, J lost 5 bases, and 7 bases stayed unmatched. This entry comes from a study of CD8 T cells in Susac syndrome.

J is TRBJ2-3 and V is TRBV5-8; 9 nucleotides line up with TRBD1. This clonotype was sampled from a human donor with multiple sclerosis. Sequenced: CD8+ T cells from PBMCs. The chain's CDR3 is CATRDRVIDTQYF. The CDR3 DNA sequence: TGTGCCACCCGGGACAGGGTCATAGATACGCAGTATTTT.